One sample yielded the 20 T cell receptor beta chains listed below, sequenced in a study of control samples from healthy donors and cancer patients. The table came from immunoSEQ multiplex PCR; TCRdb's copy has only in-frame clones and leaves some out. The sample comprises 130,000 to 150,000 clones, 85% to 95% of which are singletons, and approximately 15% rests with the top ten. The sample consisted of PBMCs. Source of these receptors: a man aged 55 to 69 with colorectal cancer.

The J gene is TRBJ2-3, the V gene TRBV7-8; D is perhaps TRBD2 (7 bases). The length of the CDR3 is 16 residues. CDR1 SGHVS and CDR2 FQNEAQ come from the germline V gene. V was clipped by 3 bases and J by 4 bases, with 17 bases between them. The DNA for the CDR3 is TGTGCCAGCAGCTTCGGAGGGGGGGCCTTCCCAGATACGCAGTATTTT. Residues: CASSFGGGAFPDTQYF.

The chain joins TRBV18 to TRBJ2-5, with D perhaps being TRBD1 or TRBD2 (5 bases each). Trimming pared 2 bases from V and 5 bases from J, leaving 12 bases between. Germline CDR1 and CDR2: KGHSH and LQKENI. This CDR3 spans 14 amino acids. The chain's CDR3 is CASSPGTADETQYF. The CDR3 DNA is TGTGCCAGCTCACCAGGGACCGCCGATGAGACCCAGTACTTC.

The chain joins TRBV5-5 to TRBJ2-7; TRBD1 matches at 9 bases. From germline, CDR1 is SGHKS and CDR2 YYEKEE (reference sequence). The CDR3 consists of 15 residues. J was trimmed by 2 bases and V by 4 bases; bases with no gene match: 7. The CDR3 reads CASSPRTGDTYEQYF. The CDR3 nucleotides are TGTGCCAGCAGCCCTAGGACAGGGGACACCTACGAGCAGTACTTC.

The chain carries TRBV11-2 and TRBJ2-1; 9 positions agree with TRBD2. The CDR3 has 16 amino acids. V gave up 4 bases and J gave up 0 bases; unmatched junction bases: 4. Looked up from germline, CDR1 is SGHAT and CDR2 is FQNNGV. Here the CDR3 reads CASSYLAGSSYNEQFF. The CDR3 DNA sequence: TGTGCCAGCAGCTACCTAGCGGGGAGCTCCTACAATGAGCAGTTCTTC. Full variable domain (rest looked up from reference TRBV11-2 and TRBJ2-1): EAGVAQSPRYKIIEKRQSVAFWCNPISGHATLYWYQQILGQGPKLLIQFQNNGVVDDSQLPKDRFSAERLKGVDSTLKIQPAKLEDSAVYLCASSYLAGSSYNEQFFGPGTRLTVL.

CDR3 bases: TGTGCCAGCAGCTTTGGATTCTGCCGTAGGACACCCAGGACTGAAGCTTTCTTT. Translation gives CASSFGFCRRTPRTEAFF. The genes are TRBV12-1 and TRBJ1-1; TRBD1, as called in the table, went unchecked against the DNA. TRBV12-1 corresponds to a pseudogene. The CDR3 totals 18 residues.

This rearrangement joins TRBV21-1 to TRBJ2-5; TRBD1, the D gene given by the table, was not confirmed from the DNA. TRBV21-1 is classified as a pseudogene. The CDR3 totals 12 residues. DNA for the CDR3: TGTGCCATCTCCAGGGTCCGAGAGACCCAGTACTTC. Amino acid sequence: CAISRVRETQYF.

The chain links TRBV6-5 to TRBJ1-5; D uncertain. Trimming stripped 5 bases from V and 0 bases from J, with 11 bases between. In germline, CDR1 is MNHEY, CDR2 SVGAGI. The CDR3 has 15 residues. CDR3 residues: CASSPVRVSNQPQHF. CDR3 sequence (DNA): TGTGCCAGCAGTCCGGTTAGGGTTAGCAATCAGCCCCAGCATTTT.

The rearrangement links TRBV30 to TRBJ1-2, with D perhaps TRBD1 (5 bases). V was pared by 0 bases and J by 8 bases, with 13 bases between. The germline CDR1 and CDR2 sequences are GTSNPN and SVGIG (reference sequence). This CDR3 comprises 13 residues. The chain's CDR3 is CAWSVQAAWGYTF. As DNA, the CDR3 is TGTGCCTGGAGTGTACAGGCGGCTTGGGGCTACACCTTC.

V and J are TRBV21-1 and TRBJ2-7; no DNA check was done on the table's D call, TRBD1. TRBV21-1 is assigned pseudogene status. The CDR3 runs to 17 residues. CDR3 DNA sequence: TGTGCCAGCAGCAAAATCCTATCGGGACAGCAAACCTACGAGCAGTACTTC. It yields the protein CASSKILSGQQTYEQYF.

This chain joins TRBV5-1 and TRBJ2-3; 7 bases match TRBD1. The germline CDR1 and CDR2 sequences are SGHRS and YFSETQ. The CDR3 runs to 17 residues. V lost 3 bases to trimming and J lost 0 bases; unmatched junction nucleotides: 10. The CDR3 DNA follows: TGCGCCAGCAGCTCGGGACAGTGGCGGATTAGCACAGATACGCAGTATTTT. Its protein product is CASSSGQWRISTDTQYF.

This chain joins TRBV7-9 and TRBJ1-1; TRBD1 matches 7 bases. The CDR3 contains 12 residues. Germline CDR1 is SEHNR and CDR2 is FQNEAQ (reference sequence). Trimming cost V 3 bases and J 9 bases; bases outside gene matches: 4. The CDR3 spells CASSFRQGQAFF. DNA for the CDR3: TGTGCCAGCAGCTTCCGACAGGGCCAAGCTTTCTTT. Supplemented by reference TRBV7-9 and TRBJ1-1, the full variable domain reads DTGVSQNPRHKITKRGQNVTFRCDPISEHNRLYWYRQTLGQGPEFLTYFQNEAQLEKSRLLSDRFSAERPKGSFSTLEIQRTEQGDSAMYLCASSFRQGQAFFGQGTRLTVV.

Here the CDR3 DNA reads TGTGCCAGCAGCCCATTACAGGAAGGCCCGTATGGCTACACCTTC. Translation: CASSPLQEGPYGYTF. The V call is TRBV14, the J call TRBJ1-2, with D possibly matching TRBD1 (5 bases). Trimming took off 4 bases at V and 5 bases at J, with 17 bases between the two ends. There are 15 residues in the CDR3. Germline loops: CDR1 SGHDN, CDR2 FVKESK.

V and J are TRBV29-1 and TRBJ2-1, with a possible D match to TRBD2 (6 bases). This CDR3 is 14 amino acids long. Germline-derived CDR1 and CDR2 are SQVTM and ANQGSEA. V was pared by 6 bases and J by 6 bases, with 18 bases between. CDR3 DNA sequence: TGCAGCGTCCCACGGGAGCCTCTGGGCAATGAGCAGTTCTTC. As protein: CSVPREPLGNEQFF.

The CDR3 here is CASSSGIRGVDIQYF. In DNA, the CDR3 is TGTGCCAGCAGCTCGGGGATAAGGGGGGTGGACATTCAGTACTTC. The chain uses TRBV5-5 and TRBJ2-4, with D perhaps being TRBD1 or TRBD2 (6 bases each). The ends were cut back, 3 bases at V and 8 bases at J, with 18 bases in the middle. This CDR3 comprises 15 residues. Per germline, CDR1 SGHKS and CDR2 YYEKEE (reference sequence).

The chain employs TRBV18 and TRBJ1-5; the match to TRBD1 covers 8 bases. The length of the CDR3 is 16 residues. The germline CDR1 and CDR2 sequences are KGHSH and LQKENI. V trimming: 3 bases; J trimming: 3 bases; junction bases outside the gene matches: 7. The CDR3 here is CASSPWDRSINQPQHF. CDR3 nucleotide sequence: TGTGCCAGCTCACCCTGGGACAGGAGTATCAATCAGCCCCAGCATTTT.

V is TRBV11-2 and J is TRBJ1-3, with D tentatively TRBD1 (6 bases). CDR1 is SGHAT, CDR2 FQNNGV, per germline. The CDR3 covers 16 residues. V lost 5 bases to trimming and J lost 2 bases, with 16 bases between them. The CDR3 loop is CASSPLGAGTGNTIYF. The CDR3 nucleotides are TGTGCCAGCAGCCCCTTGGGGGCAGGGACTGGAAACACCATATATTTT.

This sequence joins TRBV5-1 and TRBJ1-1; D uncertain. This CDR3 comprises 16 residues. V gave up 0 bases and J gave up 4 bases, with 16 bases separating them. Germline CDR1 and CDR2: SGHRS and YFSETQ. CDR3 loop: CASSLGGQQLGTEAFF. In DNA form, the CDR3 reads TGCGCCAGCAGCTTGGGAGGCCAGCAATTGGGCACTGAAGCTTTCTTT.

The chain links TRBV11-3 to TRBJ2-3; D ambiguous. The CDR3 contains 14 residues. Trimming removed 3 bases at V and 5 bases at J, with 12 bases between. The V gene's germline CDR1 is SGHNT and CDR2 YENEEA. CDR3 DNA sequence: TGTGCCAGCAGCTTTTCAGGTCCTGGAGATACGCAGTATTTT. Translation: CASSFSGPGDTQYF.

This chain uses TRBV30 with TRBJ1-4, with a weak D call TRBD1 (6 bases). The V gene lost 0 bases and the J gene lost 10 bases, with 24 bases spanning the gap. CDR1 and CDR2 from the germline V gene are GTSNPN and SVGIG (reference sequence). The CDR3 is made up of 17 amino acids. The chain's CDR3 is CAWSVVGARAFSGKLFF. CDR3 nucleotides: TGTGCCTGGAGTGTCGTGGGGGCGAGGGCCTTTAGTGGAAAACTGTTTTTT.

The chain uses TRBV29-1 and TRBJ1-1, with a weak D call TRBD1 (6 bases). Trimming took off 7 bases at V and 5 bases at J, with 20 bases between the two ends. Per germline, CDR1 SQVTM and CDR2 ANQGSEA. CDR3 length: 14 amino acids. CDR3 nucleotide sequence: TGCAGCGCGTCTCCAGGGGTAGTCGGAACTGAAGCTTTCTTT. Protein sequence: CSASPGVVGTEAFF.